Given below is one T cell receptor (beta chain) in context. The sample is drawn from a study of blood T cell repertoires in COVID-19. The overall study: The study drew acute and convalescent COVID-19 samples from the United States, Italy and Spain.

The CDR3 sequence is 14 residues long. The V end was cut by 5 bases, the J end by 5 bases, with 11 bases between. Germline CDR1 reads SGDLS; CDR2 reads YYNGEE. In the original processing: For nucleated cells, counts were estimated from reference gene primer amplification. The assay was immunoSEQ multiplex PCR, and TCRdb's table has in-frame clones only and misses some. V, J and clone size were drawn from that table, and D and trimming were deduced from the DNA. Of 70,000 to 90,000 clones detected, approximately 80% appear once; the ten largest clones hold 12%. This receptor was identified in a human donor in a cohort sampled during active COVID-19. The V and J genes are TRBV9 and TRBJ1-6; D perhaps matches TRBD1 (5 bases). The sequenced sample was peripheral blood. The CDR3 reads CASRPGGDNSPLHF. The CDR3 DNA is TGTGCCAGCAGGCCCGGGGGGGATAATTCACCCCTCCACTTT.